This TCR beta chain stems from a study of T cell repertoires in cytomegalovirus infection. Study-wide context: The public TCR beta signatures pointed to both CMV infection and matching HLA type. Study findings and constraints: In two of eight donors, the top clonotype was HLA-C-restricted CMV-specific. Summed frequency of shared TCR beta families picked out CMV carriers who also had the relevant HLA.

MiXCR, run by TCRdb on the reads, gives a single entry per CDR3 protein. The sample lists nearly 550,000 distinct CDR3 sequences; approximately 15% were seen once. V trimming: 5 bases; J trimming: 4 bases; junction bases outside the gene matches: 8. This CDR3 is built from 16 residues. Germline V lookup: CDR1 MNHEY, CDR2 SMNVEV (reference sequence). Of note for this clonotype: Antigen: not known. This may be a read error: a much more frequent sequence differs by one nucleotide. The conserved phenylalanine or tryptophan is not found at the CDR3 terminus, so this likely reflects a read error.

The chain links TRBV27 to TRBJ2-3; 11 nucleotides align to TRBD2. Sequencing was carried out using CD8+ T cells from PBMCs. The sequence came from a human donor in good health (CMV status not recorded). Some clones in this sample may be carry-over from other donors' samples. The CDR3 reads CASSAHTSGSPDTQYL. In DNA, the CDR3 is TGTGCCAGCAGTGCTCATACTAGCGGGAGCCCAGATACGCAGTATTTA.